Sequencing of this T cell receptor (beta chain) was carried out in a study of blood T cell repertoires in COVID-19. Study at large: The United States, Italy and Spain provided the acute and convalescent COVID-19 samples.

Participants reported their clinical history, and cohort assignment relied on those reports. Clones were read by immunoSEQ multiplex PCR, and TCRdb kept only the in-frame ones, dropping some. Among under 200,000 clones listed, approximately 80% were seen once. The CDR3 covers 16 residues. The V gene's germline CDR1 is MNHEY and CDR2 SMNVEV (reference sequence). V lost 3 bases and J 7 bases, leaving 21 bases between the germline ends. The chain carries TRBV27 and TRBJ1-1; a possible D gene is TRBD1 (6 bases). Sample: PBMCs or T cells enriched from blood (not recorded which). This TCR was sampled from a woman aged 55 to 70 who had recovered from COVID-19. CDR3 region: CASSLSGRGFLSEAFF. The CDR3 coding sequence is TGTGCCAGCAGTTTGTCAGGCAGGGGCTTTCTAAGTGAAGCTTTCTTT.